This T cell receptor (beta chain) comes out of a study of spatial heterogeneity in lung cancer. Broader study findings: Tumor mutation count correlated with how many alpha and beta TCRs expanded intratumorally.

In its sample, this clonotype ranks as medium-sized. Its antigen remains unidentified. Time point described: sample taken at primary tumor resection. Untreated early-stage non-small cell lung cancer patients, 72 in total, were the donors. The input material, whole RNA from tumor, nontumor lung or frozen PBMC, was sequenced unsorted. Trimming took 6 bases from V and 9 from J, leaving 14 bases between them. The CDR3 is made up of 12 amino acids. Germline V gene lookup returns CDR1 SQVTM and CDR2 ANQGSEA. TCRdb recomputed calls from the 5' RACE reads with MiXCR, one row per CDR3 protein. The sample includes some 21,000 distinct CDR3 sequences, under 8% of them seen just once.

The sample here was lung tumor tissue, taken at surgery. The TCR originated in a male donor with early-stage non-small cell lung cancer. J is TRBJ1-4 and V is TRBV29-1, with D possibly matching TRBD1 (6 bases). In DNA, the CDR3 is TGCAGCGTCGACTCGACAGGCCAAAAACTGTTTTTT. Protein product: CSVDSTGQKLFF.